Listed below are T cell receptor beta chains from one sample, sequenced in a study of Ad26.COV2.S vaccination and SARS-CoV-2 variants. Assay: immunoSEQ multiplex PCR; the TCRdb copy retains only in-frame clones and omits some. The table lists fewer than 500,000 clones, around 90% of them singletons. Specimen: peripheral blood, collected in a trial of Ad26.COV2.S vaccine versus placebo. Source of these receptors: a person aged 18 to 59 who received the Ad26.COV2.S COVID-19 vaccine or a placebo. Each CDR3 is given with its conserved first and last residue. The D gene is left open where the match is weak. Some rows mark clone size as missing; the rest say once, few, many or name a class of expanded clone.

j_call v_call clone_size d_call cdr3_nt cdr3_aa
TRBJ2-1 TRBV3-1/TRBV3-2 . . TGTGCCAGCAGCCAAGATCCGTTTTGGGGAGAGCAGTTCTTC CASSQDPFWGEQFF
TRBJ2-7 TRBV6-2/TRBV6-3 . . TGTGCCAGCAGTCGAGGACAGTGGGGCGAGCAGTACTTC CASSRGQWGEQYF
TRBJ1-6 TRBV28 . . TGTGCCAGCAGTTTGCTCCAGAACACCCTTAATTCACCCCTCCACTTT CASSLLQNTLNSPLHF
TRBJ2-3 TRBV7-2 . TRBD1 TGTGCCAGCAGCTTATACGGGACAGCAGATACGCAGTATTTT CASSLYGTADTQYF
TRBJ1-1 TRBV29-1 once TRBD1 TGCAGCGTCCAACAGGGGATGAACACTGAAGCTTTCTTT CSVQQGMNTEAFF
TRBJ2-1 TRBV29-1 . TRBD2 TGCAGCGTTGAAGCCACAGGACTAGCGGGACTCTACAATGAGCAGTTCTTC CSVEATGLAGLYNEQFF
TRBJ2-2 TRBV5-4 . . TGTGCCAGCAGCTTGACGGGTCGGTCCGGGGAGCTGTTTTTT CASSLTGRSGELFF
TRBJ1-5 TRBV30 once TRBD1 TGTGCCTGGAGTGCCGGACAGGACAATCAGCCCCAGCATTTT CAWSAGQDNQPQHF
TRBJ2-3 TRBV3-1/TRBV3-2 . TRBD2 TGTGCCAGCAGCCCCGGAAGGAAGCGGGAGGGCTTAGATACGCAGTATTTT CASSPGRKREGLDTQYF
TRBJ2-5 TRBV6-2/TRBV6-3 . . TGTGCCAGCAGTTACTCGGGGGAGAGGACCCAGTACTTC CASSYSGERTQYF
TRBJ1-2 TRBV3-1/TRBV3-2 . . TGTGCCAGCAGCCAAGAGGGAAGTTATGGCTACACCTTC CASSQEGSYGYTF
TRBJ2-3 TRBV7-9 . . TGTGCCAGCAGCCTCCGTAGGGTCACAGATACGCAGTATTTT CASSLRRVTDTQYF
TRBJ1-4 TRBV7-9 . . TGTGCCAGCAGCCGGGTCACCCAGGATGAAAAACTGTTTTTT CASSRVTQDEKLFF
TRBJ2-3 TRBV4-2 . TRBD2 TGTGCCAGCAGCCAAGAAACCCTAGCGGGAGCTTCAGCAGATACGCAGTATTTT CASSQETLAGASADTQYF
TRBJ2-7 TRBV5-4 . . TGTGCCAGCAGCTTGTACGGGCGGGTTCACGAGCAGTACTTC CASSLYGRVHEQYF
TRBJ1-4 TRBV6-5 once . TGTGCCAGCACCAATGTGGGGGGAAAACTGTTTTTT CASTNVGGKLFF
TRBJ2-5 TRBV7-9 . TRBD1 TGTGCCAGCAGCTTGTACGGGACAGGGAACGGGGTTTTTGCGGAGACCCAGTACTTC CASSLYGTGNGVFAETQYF
TRBJ2-7 TRBV7-9 . . TGTGCCAGCAGCTTAGGGGGACTTAGGACTGACGAGCAGTACTTC CASSLGGLRTDEQYF
TRBJ1-3 TRBV5-5 . . TGTGCCAGCAGCTTGGATTGGGGGGCAAGTGGAAACACCATATATTTT CASSLDWGASGNTIYF
TRBJ2-7 TRBV19 . TRBD1 TGTGCCAGTAGCAACAGGGGTGGCTCCTACGAGCAGTACTTC CASSNRGGSYEQYF
TRBJ2-1 TRBV25-1 . . TGTGCCAGCAGTGAATTTTTTAAGGACTCCTACAATGAGCAGTTCTTC CASSEFFKDSYNEQFF
TRBJ1-5 TRBV5-1 few TRBD1 TGCGCCAGCAGCACGACAGGGGCGGATCAGCCCCAGCATTTT CASSTTGADQPQHF
TRBJ2-1 TRBV6-4 . . TGTGCCAGCAGCGAGCGGAGAGCCCCCTACAATGAGCAGTTCTTC CASSERRAPYNEQFF
TRBJ2-5 TRBV2 . TRBD2 TGTGCCAGCAGTAGCGGGAGTGCCGAGACCCAGTACTTC CASSSGSAETQYF
TRBJ1-5 TRBV18 few TRBD1 TGTGCCAGCTCACTAGGACAGGGGGCTTCCAATCAGCCCCAGCATTTT CASSLGQGASNQPQHF
TRBJ2-1 TRBV7-3 . . TGTGCCAGCAGCCTACAGGGTGAGGATAATGAGCAGTTCTTC CASSLQGEDNEQFF
TRBJ2-1 TRBV27 . . TGTGCCAGCCGATCCGGGACCTCATATTACAATGAGCAGTTCTTC CASRSGTSYYNEQFF
TRBJ2-2 TRBV3-1/TRBV3-2 . TRBD2 TGTGCCAGCAGCCAAGCGAGCGGGAGCTTTACCGGGGAGCTGTTTTTT CASSQASGSFTGELFF
TRBJ2-2 TRBV6-2/TRBV6-3 . . TGTGCCAGCAGTTACGGGCGGACGAACACCGGGGAGCTGTTTTTT CASSYGRTNTGELFF
TRBJ1-5 TRBV6-5 . . TGTGCCAGCAGTTACTCCGGGACATATAATCAGCCCCAGCATTTT CASSYSGTYNQPQHF
TRBJ2-7 TRBV7-2 . TRBD2 TGTGCCAGCAGCTTAGAGGCTAGCGGGAGAATAAGATTGTCTGGCGAGCAGTACTTC CASSLEASGRIRLSGEQYF
TRBJ2-2 TRBV19 . TRBD2 TGTGCCAAGAGGACTAGCGGGAGGCCAACCACCGGGGAGCTGTTTTTT CAKRTSGRPTTGELFF
TRBJ1-5 TRBV3-1/TRBV3-2 . . TGTGCCAGCAGCCCTACTGGTAGGAGCAATCAGCCCCAGCATTTT CASSPTGRSNQPQHF
TRBJ2-1 TRBV12-3/TRBV12-4 . . TGTGCCAGCAGTTCCCCGACGGTATATGAGCAGTTCTTC CASSSPTVYEQFF
TRBJ2-7 TRBV3-1/TRBV3-2 . . TGTGCCAGCAGCCAAGGGGGGCAATCCTACGAGCAGTACTTC CASSQGGQSYEQYF
TRBJ2-7 TRBV6-1 . TRBD1 TGTGCCAGCAGTGAGAGACAGGGTCCCTACGAGCAGTACTTC CASSERQGPYEQYF
TRBJ1-2 TRBV9 . . TGTGCCAGCAGCGTAGGAGGAGGGAGCGGCTACACCTTC CASSVGGGSGYTF
TRBJ1-5 TRBV28 . TRBD1 TGTGCCAGCAGATGGGACAGGGCCGATCAGCCCCAGCATTTT CASRWDRADQPQHF
TRBJ2-3 TRBV5-1 . TRBD1 TGCGCCAGCAGCCAGGGGACAGGGGGCACAGATACGCAGTATTTT CASSQGTGGTDTQYF
TRBJ2-3 TRBV3-1/TRBV3-2 once TRBD2 TGTGCCAGCAGCCGGGACTACGGGAAGAGTACGCAGTATTTT CASSRDYGKSTQYF
TRBJ1-1 TRBV3-1/TRBV3-2 . . TGTGCCAGCAGCTCCCGGGGAGGGAACACTGAAGCTTTCTTT CASSSRGGNTEAFF
TRBJ1-2 TRBV24-1 . . TGTGCCACCTCCGACAGTAACTATGGCTACACCTTC CATSDSNYGYTF
TRBJ2-7 TRBV19 . TRBD1 TGTGCCAGTAGTATAAGGCCCAAAGGACAGGAGATAACCTACGAGCAGTACTTC CASSIRPKGQEITYEQYF
TRBJ2-7 TRBV5-8 . TRBD1 TGTGCCAGCAGCCGAGGGACAGGTGGGTCCTACGAGCAGTACTTC CASSRGTGGSYEQYF
TRBJ1-2 TRBV24-1 . . TGTGCCACCAGTGTAGGAAACTATGGCTACACCTTC CATSVGNYGYTF
TRBJ2-3 TRBV4-3 . TRBD2 TGCGCCAGCAGCCAAGCCATTCGGGAGGGCCTCACAGATACGCAGTATTTT CASSQAIREGLTDTQYF
TRBJ1-1 TRBV7-2 . . TGTGCCAGCAGCTTCGGACAGTTGAACACTGAAGCTTTCTTT CASSFGQLNTEAFF
TRBJ1-2 TRBV28 . . TGTGCCAGCAGTTTCCAAGGTTTAAGCTCTACCAACTATGGCTACACCTTC CASSFQGLSSTNYGYTF
TRBJ2-7 TRBV21-1 . . TGTGCCAGCAGAAAAAGGCACCAAACCAGATACGAGCAGTACTTC CASRKRHQTRYEQYF
TRBJ2-1 TRBV9 . . TGTGCCAGCAGCGAAACTAGCCTCAATGAGCAGTTCTTC CASSETSLNEQFF
TRBJ2-7 TRBV30 . TRBD2 TGTGCCTGGAATCGCCCTGGGGGGACTAGCTTCCACGAGCAGTACTTC CAWNRPGGTSFHEQYF
TRBJ2-2 TRBV5-4 . . TGTGCCAGCAGCTTGGAACAGAACACCGGGGAGCTGTTTTTT CASSLEQNTGELFF
TRBJ2-1 TRBV7-8 . TRBD2 TGTGCCAGCAGCGAGGGACTAGCGGGATACAATGAGCAGTTCTTC CASSEGLAGYNEQFF
TRBJ2-3 TRBV5-1 . TRBD2 TGCGCCAGCAGCCCCGGGGTAGCGGGAGTCGAAGATACGCAGTATTTT CASSPGVAGVEDTQYF
TRBJ1-4 TRBV2 . . TGTGCCAGCACCTCAACAGGTGCCCCTCCAACTAATGAAAAACTGTTTTTT CASTSTGAPPTNEKLFF
TRBJ2-1 TRBV2 . TRBD2 TGTGCCAGCCGAAAAGCGGGAGCTGATGAGCAGTTCTTC CASRKAGADEQFF
TRBJ2-1 TRBV4-3 . . TGCGCCAGCAGCCAAGATTTTGGTCGAGGGGTGGACGACAATGAGCAGTTCTTC CASSQDFGRGVDDNEQFF